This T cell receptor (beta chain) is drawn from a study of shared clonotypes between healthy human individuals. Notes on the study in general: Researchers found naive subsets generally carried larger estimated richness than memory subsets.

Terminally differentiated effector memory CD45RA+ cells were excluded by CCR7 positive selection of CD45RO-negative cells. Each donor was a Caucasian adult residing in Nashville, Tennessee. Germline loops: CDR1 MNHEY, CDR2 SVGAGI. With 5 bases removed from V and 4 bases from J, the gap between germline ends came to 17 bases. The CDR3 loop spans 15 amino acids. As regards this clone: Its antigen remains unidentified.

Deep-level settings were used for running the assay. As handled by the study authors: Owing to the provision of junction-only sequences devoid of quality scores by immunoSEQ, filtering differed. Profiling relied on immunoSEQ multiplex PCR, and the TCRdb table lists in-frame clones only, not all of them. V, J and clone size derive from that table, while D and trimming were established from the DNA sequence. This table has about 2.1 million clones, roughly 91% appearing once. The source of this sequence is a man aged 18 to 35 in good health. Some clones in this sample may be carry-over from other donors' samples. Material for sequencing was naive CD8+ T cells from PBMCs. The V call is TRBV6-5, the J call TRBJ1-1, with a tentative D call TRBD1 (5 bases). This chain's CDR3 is CASSPPFGGGTEAFF. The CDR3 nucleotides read TGTGCCAGCAGTCCCCCCTTTGGGGGGGGCACTGAAGCTTTCTTT.